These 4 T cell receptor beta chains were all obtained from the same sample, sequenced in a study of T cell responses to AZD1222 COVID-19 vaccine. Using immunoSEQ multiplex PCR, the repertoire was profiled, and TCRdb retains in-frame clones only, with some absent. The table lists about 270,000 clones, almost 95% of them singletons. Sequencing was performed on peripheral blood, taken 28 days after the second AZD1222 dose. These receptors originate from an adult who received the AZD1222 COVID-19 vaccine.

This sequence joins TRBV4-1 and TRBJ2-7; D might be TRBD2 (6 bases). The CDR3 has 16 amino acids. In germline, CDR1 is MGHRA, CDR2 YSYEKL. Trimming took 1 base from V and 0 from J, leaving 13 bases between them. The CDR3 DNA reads TGCGCCAGCAGCCAAGGGTCCGGGAGAAGCTCCTACGAGCAGTACTTC. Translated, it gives CASSQGSGRSSYEQYF.

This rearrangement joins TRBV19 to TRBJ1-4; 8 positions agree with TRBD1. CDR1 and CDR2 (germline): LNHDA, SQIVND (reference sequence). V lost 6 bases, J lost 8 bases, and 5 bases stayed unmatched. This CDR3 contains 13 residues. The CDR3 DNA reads TGTGCCAGTAGCCCCCGGACAGGGGAAAAACTGTTTTTT. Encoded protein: CASSPRTGEKLFF. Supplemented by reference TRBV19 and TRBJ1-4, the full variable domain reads DGGITQSPKYLFRKEGQNVTLSCEQNLNHDAMYWYRQDPGQGLRLIYYSQIVNDFQKGDIAEGYSVSREKKESFPLTVTSAQKNPTAFYLCASSPRTGEKLFFGSGTQLSVL.

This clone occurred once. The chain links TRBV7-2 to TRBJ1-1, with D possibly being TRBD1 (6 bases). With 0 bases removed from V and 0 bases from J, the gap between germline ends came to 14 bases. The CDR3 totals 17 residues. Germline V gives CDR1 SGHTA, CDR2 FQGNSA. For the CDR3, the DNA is TGTGCCAGCAGCTTAGCGCTGACGGGGGCCTTGAACACTGAAGCTTTCTTT. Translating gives CASSLALTGALNTEAFF.

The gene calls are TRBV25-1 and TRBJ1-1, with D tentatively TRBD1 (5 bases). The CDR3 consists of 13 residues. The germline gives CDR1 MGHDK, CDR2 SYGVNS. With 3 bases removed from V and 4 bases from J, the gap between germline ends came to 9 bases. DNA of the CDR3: TGTGCCAGCAGTGACGGGGGGTTCACTGAAGCTTTCTTT. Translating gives CASSDGGFTEAFF.